These T cell receptor beta chains were read from a single sample in a study of beta chain features in type 1 diabetes. Measured with immunoSEQ multiplex PCR; TCRdb has only the in-frame clones, and not every one. The sample records around 240,000 clones, around 68% being singletons. Material: naive CD4+ T cells from blood. All receptors derive from a man aged 30 to 45 in good health. CDR3s include the opening cysteine and the closing phenylalanine or tryptophan. The D gene is left open where the match is weak. Clone size is stated in some rows and not others, as once, few, many or a class when expanded.

>-|TRBJ2-1|TRBV7-2|-
TGTGCCAGCAGCTTACGATACAATGAGCAGTTCTTC
CASSLRYNEQFF
>-|TRBJ2-7|TRBV30|few
TGTGCCTGGAGTGCTGACAGCGAGCAGTACTTC
CAWSADSEQYF
>-|TRBJ1-1|TRBV6-6|-
TGTGCCACCACGGCACATACTAACACTGAAGCTTTCTTT
CATTAHTNTEAFF
>-|TRBJ2-1|TRBV7-9|-
TGTGCCAGCAGCCGCGACATACACAATGAGCAGTTCTTC
CASSRDIHNEQFF
>TRBD1|TRBJ2-5|TRBV7-8|once
TGTGCCAGCAGCTTCCGACAGGGGAAAGAGACCCAGTACTTC
CASSFRQGKETQYF
>TRBD2|TRBJ2-1|TRBV4-2|-
TGTGCCAGCACACTAGCGGGGTACAATGAGCAGTTCTTC
CASTLAGYNEQFF
>TRBD2|TRBJ2-3|TRBV9|few
TGTGCCAGCAGCCAGCGGGGAAGCACAGATACGCAGTATTTT
CASSQRGSTDTQYF
>-|TRBJ2-3|TRBV5-4|-
TGTGCCAGCAGGAGCGCGGATACGCAGTATTTT
CASRSADTQYF
>-|TRBJ2-1|TRBV15|-
TGTGCCACCAGCACGGTTGCTCACGGAGTTCAGTTCTTC
CATSTVAHGVQFF
>-|TRBJ2-7|TRBV30|-
TGTGCCTGCAGTGTGAGCTCCTACGAGCAGTACTTC
CACSVSSYEQYF
>-|TRBJ2-7|TRBV30|-
TGTGCCTGGAGTGCATACGGGGGCCCGTACGAGCAGTACTTC
CAWSAYGGPYEQYF
>TRBD2|TRBJ2-1|TRBV5-1|few
TGCGCCAGCAGCTTCGGGACTAGCGGCTACAATGAGCAGTTCTTC
CASSFGTSGYNEQFF
>-|TRBJ1-5|TRBV10-3|few
TGTGCCATCAGTGAGTCTACAGCTCCCGCGGGGCCCCAGCATTTT
CAISESTAPAGPQHF
>-|TRBJ2-1|TRBV6-5|once
TGTGCCAGCAGTTTCGGTAGGTCCTACAATGAGCAGTTCTTC
CASSFGRSYNEQFF
>-|TRBJ2-7|TRBV30|-
TGTGCCTGGAGTGACGAAGGGGTACCCCCCTACGAGCAGTACTTC
CAWSDEGVPPYEQYF
>-|TRBJ2-4|TRBV25-1|-
TGTGCCAGCAGTGAATCCCCCTCGATCCAGTACTTC
CASSESPSIQYF
>TRBD2|TRBJ2-3|TRBV30|-
TGTGCCTGGAGTGCGGGACTAGCGGGGAGCCCAGATACGCAGTATTTT
CAWSAGLAGSPDTQYF
>-|TRBJ2-6|TRBV4-1|-
TGCGCCAGCAGCCAAGATCAAGGCTCTGGGGCCAACGTCCTGACTTTC
CASSQDQGSGANVLTF
>-|TRBJ2-3|TRBV2|-
TGTGCCAGCAGTGAAGAAGGAGGGGGTAGCACAGATACGCAGTATTTT
CASSEEGGGSTDTQYF
>TRBD2|TRBJ2-7|TRBV10-3|-
TGTGCCATCAGTGCTACCGGGACTAGCGTGTACGAGCAGTACTTC
CAISATGTSVYEQYF
>-|TRBJ2-7|TRBV15|-
TGTGCCACCAGCAGAGAGAGAGGCTACGAGCAGTACTTC
CATSRERGYEQYF
>-|TRBJ1-4|TRBV2|-
TGTGCCAGCAACCTTTCGGAAAAACTGTTTTTT
CASNLSEKLFF
>-|TRBJ1-5|TRBV30|-
TGTGCCTGGAGTAGTCTTAGCAATCAGCCCCAGCATTTT
CAWSSLSNQPQHF
>TRBD2|TRBJ2-1|TRBV7-9|-
TGTGCCAGCGAGCGGGAGGACTACAATGAGCAGTTCTTC
CASEREDYNEQFF
>TRBD1|TRBJ2-3|TRBV7-8|-
TGTGCCAGCAGCAGAACAGGGGTTTCAGATACGCAGTATTTT
CASSRTGVSDTQYF
>-|TRBJ2-1|TRBV29-1|-
TGCAGCGTGGAACCAGGGGACGGGGAGCAGTTCTTC
CSVEPGDGEQFF
>TRBD1|TRBJ2-7|TRBV14|-
TGTGCCAGCAGCCCCCGGGACAGGGGGCAGGTGCAGTACTTC
CASSPRDRGQVQYF
>-|TRBJ2-1|TRBV23-1|-
TGCGCCAGCAACGGGACACCGAGCTCCTACAATGAGCAGTTCTTC
CASNGTPSSYNEQFF
>TRBD2|TRBJ2-1|TRBV4-1|-
TGCGCCAGCAGCCTAGGCGGGCTAGCGGGCTACAATGAGCAGTTCTTC
CASSLGGLAGYNEQFF
>-|TRBJ1-5|TRBV2|-
TGTGCCAGCAGTGAGATGGCTCAGCCCCAGCATTTT
CASSEMAQPQHF
>TRBD1|TRBJ1-2|TRBV10-3|-
TGTGCCATCACTAACAGGGGGCAAGAGTATGGCTACACCTTC
CAITNRGQEYGYTF
>TRBD1|TRBJ2-7|TRBV30|-
TGTGCCTGGATCGGACAGGCTTCCTACGAGCAGTACTTC
CAWIGQASYEQYF
>-|TRBJ2-2|TRBV13|few
TGTGCCAGCAGCTTATGGCAGGCAACCGGGGAGCTGTTTTTT
CASSLWQATGELFF
>TRBD1|TRBJ1-1|TRBV29-1|-
TGCAGCGCCGCGGGACAGGGGAAGCATGAAGCTTTCTTT
CSAAGQGKHEAFF
>TRBD2|TRBJ2-3|TRBV12-5|few
TGTGCTAGTGCTACCCATGTAGCGGGAGAGGGAGATACGCAGTATTTT
CASATHVAGEGDTQYF
>-|TRBJ2-1|TRBV7-9|-
TGTGCCAGCAGCCCCCCGGGACGCCCTGGGGGTGAGCAGTTCTTC
CASSPPGRPGGEQFF
>TRBD1|TRBJ2-3|TRBV29-1|-
TGCAGCGGCTCAGGGGGTGAAGATACGCAGTATTTT
CSGSGGEDTQYF
>-|TRBJ1-1|TRBV5-1|-
TGCGCCAGCAGCCGGGACGACACTGAAGCTTTCTTT
CASSRDDTEAFF
>TRBD2|TRBJ2-1|TRBV29-1|-
TGCAGCGTTGTAAGGCTAGCGGGAGTTGGGCGCAGCGAGCAGTTCTTC
CSVVRLAGVGRSEQFF
>-|TRBJ2-3|TRBV15|once
TGTGCCACCAGCAGAGATCTAGTCCCGGATACGCAGTATTTT
CATSRDLVPDTQYF
>-|TRBJ2-1|TRBV30|-
TGTGCCTGGGACAGACCTTACAATGAGCAGTTCTTC
CAWDRPYNEQFF
>-|TRBJ2-2|TRBV30|once
TGTGCCTGGAGTGTAGGCAGGGGCCACACCGGGGAGCTGTTTTTT
CAWSVGRGHTGELFF
>TRBD1|TRBJ2-7|TRBV29-1|few
TGCAGCGTGCGGACAGGGGGGCCAGGCGAGCAGTACTTC
CSVRTGGPGEQYF
>-|TRBJ2-5|TRBV30|-
TGTGCCTGGAGGTACCAGGGGAGAGAGACCCAGTACTTC
CAWRYQGRETQYF
>TRBD2|TRBJ2-3|TRBV18|-
TGTGCCAGCTCACCTCTAGCGGGGGGAAGCACAGATACGCAGTATTTT
CASSPLAGGSTDTQYF
>-|TRBJ2-1|TRBV7-2|once
TGTGCCAGCAGCCGCCCCCCATACAATGAGCAGTTCTTC
CASSRPPYNEQFF
>-|TRBJ1-5|TRBV29-1|once
TGCAGCGTTGAAGTGAATAGCAATCAGCCCCAGCATTTT
CSVEVNSNQPQHF
>-|TRBJ2-7|TRBV29-1|-
TGCAGCGTTGAACAGGCAGGGGCCGAGCAGTACTTC
CSVEQAGAEQYF
>-|TRBJ1-2|TRBV29-1|-
TGCAGCGTTGACAGCAATGGCTACACCTTC
CSVDSNGYTF
>TRBD2|TRBJ2-3|TRBV7-9|few
TGTGCCAGCAGCTTAGAGACTAGCGTAGATACGCAGTATTTT
CASSLETSVDTQYF
>-|TRBJ2-5|TRBV20-1|once
TGCAGTGCTAGGCTAGGGGAGACCCAGTACTTC
CSARLGETQYF
>-|TRBJ1-4|TRBV7-9|-
TGTGCCAGCAGCTTAGGGCAGATTAATGAAAAACTGTTTTTT
CASSLGQINEKLFF
>TRBD2|TRBJ2-7|TRBV29-1|-
TGCAGCGTGGGACTAGCGACTAGCTCCTACGAGCAGTACTTC
CSVGLATSSYEQYF
>TRBD1|TRBJ2-1|TRBV30|-
TGTGCCTGGAAACAGGGGGCGAGAAGTGAGCAGTTCTTC
CAWKQGARSEQFF
>-|TRBJ2-7|TRBV19|-
TGTGCCAGTAGTATTAGGGGAAGATCCTACGAGCAGTACTTC
CASSIRGRSYEQYF